A single TCR beta chain is shown here with its context. As handled by the study authors: Counts of nucleated cells, estimated from reference gene primer amplification, were obtained. Assay used: immunoSEQ multiplex PCR; TCRdb lists only in-frame clones, some missing. That table supplies the V and J calls and clone size; D and trimming were determined from the DNA. The sample holds over 90,000 clones, under 90% seen once. The data originate from a study of blood T cell repertoires in COVID-19. Overall study: Samples of COVID-19 (acute and convalescent) were obtained from the United States, Italy and Spain. The cDNA or gDNA used as material had been derived from T cells, B-cell-depleted T cells, or PBMCs.

This clonotype was obtained from a human donor in a cohort sampled during active or convalescent COVID-19. Sequencing was done on a sample of peripheral blood.

CDR3 bases: TGCGCCAGCGAGGGGGGGTTCTTT. Its translation: CASEGGFF. The V gene is TRBV5-1, the J gene TRBJ1-1, with D maybe TRBD1 (6 bases). V gave up 7 bases and J gave up 14 bases, with 9 bases separating them. CDR3 length equals 8 residues. In germline, CDR1 is SGHRS, CDR2 YFSETQ.